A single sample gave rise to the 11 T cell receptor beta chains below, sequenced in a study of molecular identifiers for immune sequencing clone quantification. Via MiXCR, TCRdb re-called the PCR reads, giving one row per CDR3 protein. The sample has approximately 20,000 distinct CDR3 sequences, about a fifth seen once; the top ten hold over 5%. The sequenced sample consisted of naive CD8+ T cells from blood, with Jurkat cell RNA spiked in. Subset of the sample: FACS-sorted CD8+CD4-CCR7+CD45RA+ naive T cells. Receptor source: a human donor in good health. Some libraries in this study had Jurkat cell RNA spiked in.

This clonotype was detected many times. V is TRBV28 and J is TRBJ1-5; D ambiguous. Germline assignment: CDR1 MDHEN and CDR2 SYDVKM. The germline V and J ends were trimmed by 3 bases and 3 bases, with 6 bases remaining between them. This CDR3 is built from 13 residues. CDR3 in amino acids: CASSFPVNQPQHF. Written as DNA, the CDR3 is TGTGCCAGCAGTTTTCCGGTCAATCAGCCCCAGCATTTT.

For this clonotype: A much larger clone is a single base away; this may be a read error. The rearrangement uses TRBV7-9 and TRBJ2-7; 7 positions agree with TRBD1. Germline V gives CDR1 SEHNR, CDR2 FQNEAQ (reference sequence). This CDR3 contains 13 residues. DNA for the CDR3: TGTGCCAGCAGCGAAGACAGGGTATACGAGCGGTACTTC. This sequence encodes CASSEDRVYERYF.

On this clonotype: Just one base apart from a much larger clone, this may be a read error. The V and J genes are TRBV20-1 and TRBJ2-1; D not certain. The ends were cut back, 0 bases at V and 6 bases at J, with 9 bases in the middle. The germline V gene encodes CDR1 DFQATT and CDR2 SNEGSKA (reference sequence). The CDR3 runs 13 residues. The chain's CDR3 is CSAREGISNEQFF. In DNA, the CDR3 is TGCAGTGCTAGAGAAGGGATTTCCAATGAGCAGTTCTTC.

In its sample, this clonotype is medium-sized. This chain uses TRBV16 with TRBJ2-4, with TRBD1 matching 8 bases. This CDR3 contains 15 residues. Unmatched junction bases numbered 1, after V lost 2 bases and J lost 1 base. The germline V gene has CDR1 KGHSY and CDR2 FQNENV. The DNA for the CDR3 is TGTGCCAGCAGCCAACGACAGGGGGCCAAAAACATTCAGTACTTC. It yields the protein CASSQRQGAKNIQYF.

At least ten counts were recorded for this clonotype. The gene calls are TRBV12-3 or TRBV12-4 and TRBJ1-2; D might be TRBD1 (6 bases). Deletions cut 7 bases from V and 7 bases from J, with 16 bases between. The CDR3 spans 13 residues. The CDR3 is CASNILGGSGYTF. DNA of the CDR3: TGTGCCAGCAATATCCTAGGGGGTAGTGGCTACACCTTC.

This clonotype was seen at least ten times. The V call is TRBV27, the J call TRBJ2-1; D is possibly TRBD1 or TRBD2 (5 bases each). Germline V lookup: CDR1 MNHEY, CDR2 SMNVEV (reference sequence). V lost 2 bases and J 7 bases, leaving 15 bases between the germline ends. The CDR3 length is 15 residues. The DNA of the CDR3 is TGTGCCAGCAGTTTAATAGGTGGGGGAGAAAATGAGCAGTTCTTC. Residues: CASSLIGGGENEQFF.

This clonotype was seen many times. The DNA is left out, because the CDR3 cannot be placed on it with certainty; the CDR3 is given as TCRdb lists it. Here the CDR3 reads CASSFGEGWPPQHF. The V call is TRBV28, the J call TRBJ1-5; TRBD1 is the table's D call, not checked against the DNA. The CDR3 has 14 amino acids, counting both end residues. Germline V gives CDR1 MDHEN, CDR2 SYDVKM.

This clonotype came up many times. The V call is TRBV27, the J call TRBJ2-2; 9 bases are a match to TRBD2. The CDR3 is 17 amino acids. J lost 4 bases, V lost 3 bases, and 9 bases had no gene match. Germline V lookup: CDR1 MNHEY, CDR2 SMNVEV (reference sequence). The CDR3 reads CASSLVWSGRFTGELFF. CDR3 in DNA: TGTGCCAGCAGTTTGGTATGGAGCGGGAGGTTCACCGGGGAGCTGTTTTTT.

Here the CDR3 DNA reads TGTGCCAGCATCCCGGGACAGGGAGCCGGGGAGCTGTTTTTT. Protein product: CASIPGQGAGELFF. The chain carries TRBV4-2 and TRBJ2-2; 9 bases are a match to TRBD1. V lost 7 bases and J lost 6; bases outside the gene matches: 6. Germline V lookup: CDR1 LGHNA, CDR2 YNFKEQ. This CDR3 spans 14 amino acids.

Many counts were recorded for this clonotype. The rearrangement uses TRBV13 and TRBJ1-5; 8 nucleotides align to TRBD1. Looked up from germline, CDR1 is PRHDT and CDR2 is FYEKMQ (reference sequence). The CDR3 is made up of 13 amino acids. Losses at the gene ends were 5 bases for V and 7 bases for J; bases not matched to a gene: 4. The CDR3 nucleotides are TGTGCCAGCAGCCAGGGGGCTTGGCAGCCCCAGCATTTT. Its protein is CASSQGAWQPQHF.

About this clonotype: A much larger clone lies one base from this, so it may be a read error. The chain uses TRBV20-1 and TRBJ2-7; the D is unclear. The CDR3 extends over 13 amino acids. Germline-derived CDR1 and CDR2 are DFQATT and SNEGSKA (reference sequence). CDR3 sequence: CGAEQDTTYEQYF. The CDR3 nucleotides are TGCGGTGCTGAACAAGACACTACCTACGAGCAGTACTTC.